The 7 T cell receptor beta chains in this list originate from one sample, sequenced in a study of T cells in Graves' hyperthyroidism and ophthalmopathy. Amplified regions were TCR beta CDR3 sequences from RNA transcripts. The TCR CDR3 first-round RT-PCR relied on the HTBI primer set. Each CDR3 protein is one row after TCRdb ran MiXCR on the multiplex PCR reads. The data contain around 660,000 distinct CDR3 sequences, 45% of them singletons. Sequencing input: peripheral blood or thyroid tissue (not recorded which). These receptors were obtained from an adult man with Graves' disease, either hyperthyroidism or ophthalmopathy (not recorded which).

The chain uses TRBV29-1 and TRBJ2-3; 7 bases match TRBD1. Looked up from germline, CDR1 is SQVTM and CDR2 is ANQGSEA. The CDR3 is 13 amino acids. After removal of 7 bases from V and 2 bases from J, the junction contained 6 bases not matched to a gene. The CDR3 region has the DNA TGCAGCGCCCCGGGACAGAACACAGATACGCAGTATTTT. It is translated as CSAPGQNTDTQYF.

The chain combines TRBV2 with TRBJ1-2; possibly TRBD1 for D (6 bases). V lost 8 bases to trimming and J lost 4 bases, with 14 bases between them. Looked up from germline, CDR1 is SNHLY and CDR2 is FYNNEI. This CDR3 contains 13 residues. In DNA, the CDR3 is TGTGCCAGCCGGCGGGGGCTCAGCTATGGCTACACCTTC. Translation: CASRRGLSYGYTF.

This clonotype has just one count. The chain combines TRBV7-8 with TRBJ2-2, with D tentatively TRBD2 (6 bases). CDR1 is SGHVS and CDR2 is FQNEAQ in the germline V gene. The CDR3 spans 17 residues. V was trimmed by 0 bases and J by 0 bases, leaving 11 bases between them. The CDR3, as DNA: TGTGCCAGCAGCTTAGCGGGGGGTGCCCCGAACACCGGGGAGCTGTTTTTT. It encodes CASSLAGGAPNTGELFF.

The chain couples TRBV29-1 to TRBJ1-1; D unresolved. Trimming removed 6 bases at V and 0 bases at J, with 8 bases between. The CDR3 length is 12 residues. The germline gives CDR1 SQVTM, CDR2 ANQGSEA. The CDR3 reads CSVDTLNTEAFF. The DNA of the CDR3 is TGCAGCGTCGACACTTTGAACACTGAAGCTTTCTTT.

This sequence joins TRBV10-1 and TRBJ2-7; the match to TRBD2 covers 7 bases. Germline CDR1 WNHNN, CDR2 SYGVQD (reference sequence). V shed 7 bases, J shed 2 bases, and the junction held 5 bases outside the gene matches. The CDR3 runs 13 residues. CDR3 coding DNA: TGCGCCAGCAACCCCGGACTAGCCTACGAGCAGTACTTC. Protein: CASNPGLAYEQYF.

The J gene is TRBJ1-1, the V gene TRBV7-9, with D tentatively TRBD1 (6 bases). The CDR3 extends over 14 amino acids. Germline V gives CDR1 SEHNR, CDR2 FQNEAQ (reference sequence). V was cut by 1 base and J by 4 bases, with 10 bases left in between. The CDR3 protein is CASSLGEQGTEAFF. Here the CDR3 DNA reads TGTGCCAGCAGCTTAGGGGAACAGGGCACTGAAGCTTTCTTT. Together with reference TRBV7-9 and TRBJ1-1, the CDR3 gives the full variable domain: DTGVSQNPRHKITKRGQNVTFRCDPISEHNRLYWYRQTLGQGPEFLTYFQNEAQLEKSRLLSDRFSAERPKGSFSTLEIQRTEQGDSAMYLCASSLGEQGTEAFFGQGTRLTVV.

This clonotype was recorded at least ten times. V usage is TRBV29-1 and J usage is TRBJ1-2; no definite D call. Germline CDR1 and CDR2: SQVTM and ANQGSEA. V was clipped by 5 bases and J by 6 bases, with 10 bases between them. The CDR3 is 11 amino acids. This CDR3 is CSVRVADGYTF. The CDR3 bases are TGCAGCGTTCGGGTTGCGGATGGCTACACCTTC. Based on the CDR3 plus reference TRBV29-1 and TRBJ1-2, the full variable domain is SAVISQKPSRDICQRGTSLTIQCQVDSQVTMMFWYRQQPGQSLTLIATANQGSEATYESGFVIDKFPISRPNLTFSTLTVSNMSPEDSSIYLCSVRVADGYTFGSGTRLTVV.